This T cell receptor (beta chain) is drawn from a study of tumor-infiltrating lymphocytes in primary liver carcinoma (dated by TCRdb to the late 2010s). About the study as a whole: Surgical resection was performed in China between late 2015 and early 2016 on about 5 patients with histopathologically diagnosed primary liver carcinoma. Of the five patients (three men and two women, aged 30 to 69 years), four had hepatocellular carcinoma and one had combined HCC and intrahepatic cholangiocarcinoma. Technical replicate repertoires showed high reproducibility, with mean shared-clone rates around 0.91 and correlation coefficients above 0.95. TCRbeta repertoire sequencing covered some 35 specimens from 5 patients: roughly 25 tumor regions, 5 adjacent noncancerous liver tissues and 5 peripheral blood samples. Across five regions of each liver tumor, along with adjacent normal tissue and blood, the study brought together TCRbeta repertoire sequencing, expression microarrays and whole-exome sequencing. Tumors of the five patients were stage T1-T3 N0M0 with maximum diameters of roughly 4.2 to 11 cm. Each sample produced about 3.65 to 7.5 million productive TCRbeta reads, and read depth showed no significant difference between tissue types. The paper's findings and limits, for the study overall: Only the TCR beta chain was sequenced, which likely underestimates true repertoire diversity because unpaired alpha chains were not captured. Repertoire overlap was higher between tumor regions (mean roughly 35%) than tumor-adjacent (17%) or tumor-blood (14%) pairs, consistent with antigen-driven expansion. Only a few patients were included in the study, and the authors note that the findings should be validated in a larger study. Comparison of CD4+ and CD8+ T cell repertoires was precluded by the use of bulk unsorted samples. A significantly larger repertoire fraction was made up by the top 250 clones in tumors than in blood (p = 0.039).

The CDR1 and CDR2 encoded by the germline V gene are MDHEN and SYDVKM. Its CDR3 holds 15 amino acids, cysteine through phenylalanine. CDR3 DNA is the only sequence kept; it has 45 bases, read in frame from the first base. The junction shows trimming of 7 bases on V and 7 bases on J, plus 23 bases between the germline ends. This clonotype was seen more than once but under ten times. This clone's antigen is unknown. Base qualities are not recorded, but no much larger clone differs from it by a single base. Blood RNA was extracted from unsorted whole blood using TRIzol reagent, and germline DNA was obtained with the DNeasy Blood & Tissue kit. Chronic HBV infection was present in the patients, and the patients were treatment-naive at sampling. Before surgery, about 4 milliliters of peripheral blood were drawn into K2EDTA tubes. TCRbeta-specific cDNA was reverse-transcribed from around 0.45 ug total RNA using a constant-region primer and ProtoScript II reverse transcriptase. The TCRbeta libraries were prepared through three rounds of nested multiplex PCR following a slightly modified ARM-PCR procedure. Each of the first two PCR rounds ran for roughly 9 cycles using multiplex TRBV1-TRBV30 forward primers together with a Cbeta reverse primer. Sample barcodes and Illumina adapters were attached in a final 25-cycle PCR using Deep VentR polymerase. Amplicons of 200-500 bp were gel-purified with a QIAquick gel extraction kit before sequencing. An Illumina HiSeq 2500 was used to sequence the TCRbeta amplicons with 250-bp paired-end reads. For the original study's pipeline: Trimmomatic v0.33 was used to quality-trim the reads, and FLASH v1.2.11 was used to merge paired reads so that full CDR3 sequences could be recovered. V, D and J germline segments were assigned to the rearranged TCRbeta sequences by MiGEC v1.2.1b. Clonotype statistics, along with Shannon-Wiener diversity indices, were calculated using VDJtools v1.0.0. To cut down on sampling bias, every analysis after diversity analysis relied on just the 250 most abundant clonotypes from each sample. TCRdb redid the processing of the public reads, applying fastp at Q25 and MiXCR, and retained in-frame beta chains. One record per CDR3 amino acid sequence lists the most common genes and DNA. TCRdb, rather than the study authors, made the V and J calls. A total of about 310,000 distinct CDR3 sequences appear in this sample, 65% of them only once. Roughly 8.6% of the sample is taken by the ten largest.

Sequencing input: peripheral blood. The rearranged chain carries TRBV28 and TRBJ2-7; the best D guess is TRBD2, with 7 bases matching. This clonotype originated in a man aged 40-50 years with primary liver carcinoma and hepatitis B virus infection. Read as DNA, the sequence is TGTGCCAGCACCAAGAGGGGGGAGGGCCGTGGGGAGCAGTACTTC. Its translation reads: CASTKRGEGRGEQYF.